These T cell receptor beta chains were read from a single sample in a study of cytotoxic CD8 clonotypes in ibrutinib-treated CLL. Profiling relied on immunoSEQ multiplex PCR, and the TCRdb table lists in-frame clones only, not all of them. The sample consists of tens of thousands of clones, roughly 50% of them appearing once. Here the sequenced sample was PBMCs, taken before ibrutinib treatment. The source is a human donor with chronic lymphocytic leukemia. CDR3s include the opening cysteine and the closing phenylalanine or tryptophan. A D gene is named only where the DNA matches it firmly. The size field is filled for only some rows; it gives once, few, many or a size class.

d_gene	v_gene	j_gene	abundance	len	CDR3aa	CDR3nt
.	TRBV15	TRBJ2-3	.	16	CATSREGAGGTDTQYF	TGTGCCACCAGCAGAGAAGGGGCAGGGGGCACAGATACGCAGTATTTT
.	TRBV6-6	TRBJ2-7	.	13	CASSYSIAAEQYF	TGTGCCAGCAGTTACTCGATAGCCGCCGAGCAGTACTTC
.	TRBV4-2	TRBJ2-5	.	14	CASSQSRAGETQYF	TGTGCCAGCAGCCAGAGCAGGGCAGGAGAGACCCAGTACTTC
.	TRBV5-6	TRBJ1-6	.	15	CASSFTPAKISPLHF	TGTGCCAGCAGCTTTACCCCGGCTAAAATTTCACCCCTCCACTTT
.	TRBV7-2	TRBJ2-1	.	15	CASSLVGVVDNEQFF	TGTGCCAGCAGCTTAGTGGGGGTAGTAGACAATGAGCAGTTCTTC
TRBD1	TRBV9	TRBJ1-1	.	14	CASSLGTGGPEAFF	TGTGCCAGCAGCCTCGGGACAGGGGGCCCTGAAGCTTTCTTT
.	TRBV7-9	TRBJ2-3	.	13	CASSDRITDTQYF	TGTGCCAGCAGTGACAGGATCACAGATACGCAGTATTTT
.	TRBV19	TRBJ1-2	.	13	CASSNREGLGYTF	TGTGCCAGTAGTAACAGGGAAGGTTTGGGCTACACCTTC
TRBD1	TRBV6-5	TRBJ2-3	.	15	CASSPDRGAVNTQYF	TGTGCCAGCAGCCCGGACAGGGGCGCCGTGAATACGCAGTATTTT
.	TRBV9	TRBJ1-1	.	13	CASSEAGNTEAFF	TGTGCCAGCAGCGAGGCAGGGAACACTGAAGCTTTCTTT
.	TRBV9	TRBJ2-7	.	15	CASSSTPGWGVEQYF	TGTGCCAGCAGCTCGACCCCAGGTTGGGGCGTGGAGCAGTACTTC
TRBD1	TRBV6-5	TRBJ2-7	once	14	CASRIQGSSYEQYF	TGTGCCAGCAGGATACAGGGGTCCTCCTACGAGCAGTACTTC
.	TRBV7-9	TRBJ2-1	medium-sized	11	CASRSAYEQFF	TGTGCCAGCAGATCGGCGTATGAGCAGTTCTTC
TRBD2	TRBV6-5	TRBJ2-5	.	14	CASSLTRGAETQYF	TGTGCCAGCAGTCTCACGCGGGGGGCAGAGACCCAGTACTTC
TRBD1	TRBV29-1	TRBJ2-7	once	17	CSPREGPLLDRLNEQYF	TGCAGCCCCCGCGAAGGTCCGCTGCTGGACAGGCTGAACGAGCAGTACTTC
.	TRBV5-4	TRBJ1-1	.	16	CASSLGRGTANTEAFF	TGTGCCAGCAGCTTGGGCCGCGGGACGGCGAACACTGAAGCTTTCTTT
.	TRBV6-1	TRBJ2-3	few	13	CATWGRSTDTQYF	TGTGCCACATGGGGAAGGAGCACAGATACGCAGTATTTT
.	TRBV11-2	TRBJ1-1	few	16	CASSLDLTGGMSEAFF	TGTGCCAGCAGCTTAGATTTGACAGGCGGTATGTCTGAAGCTTTCTTT
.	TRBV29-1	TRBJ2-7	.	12	CSYWGQSYEQYF	TGCAGTTACTGGGGGCAGTCCTACGAGCAGTACTTC
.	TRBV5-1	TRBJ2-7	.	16	CASSLEEVLPIYEQYF	TGCGCCAGCAGCTTGGAAGAGGTTCTTCCAATCTACGAGCAGTACTTC
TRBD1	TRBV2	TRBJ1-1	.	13	CASRGQGGSEAFF	TGTGCCAGCAGGGGACAGGGGGGATCTGAAGCTTTCTTT
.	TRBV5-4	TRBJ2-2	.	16	CASSLVGGLNTGELFF	TGTGCCAGCAGCTTGGTGGGGGGTCTAAACACCGGGGAGCTGTTTTTT
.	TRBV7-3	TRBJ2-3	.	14	CASSLGLSGDTQYF	TGTGCCAGCAGCTTAGGTCTGTCCGGAGATACGCAGTATTTT
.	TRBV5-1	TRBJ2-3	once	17	CASSLRGEGGLMDTQYF	TGCGCCAGCAGCTTGCGGGGGGAAGGGGGATTAATGGATACGCAGTATTTT
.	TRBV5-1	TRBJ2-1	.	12	CASRVEYNEQFF	TGCGCCAGCAGGGTTGAGTACAATGAGCAGTTCTTC
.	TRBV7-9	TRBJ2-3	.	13	CASSLVRTDTQYF	TGTGCCAGCAGCTTAGTTCGCACAGATACGCAGTATTTT
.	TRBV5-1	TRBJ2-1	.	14	CASSLPSSYNEQFF	TGCGCCAGCAGCTTGCCGAGCTCCTACAATGAGCAGTTCTTC
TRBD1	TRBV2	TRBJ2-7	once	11	CASTGGYEQYF	TGTGCCAGCACAGGGGGCTACGAGCAGTACTTC
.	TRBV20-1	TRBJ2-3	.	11	CSARRKDTQYF	TGCAGTGCCCGCCGGAAGGATACGCAGTATTTT
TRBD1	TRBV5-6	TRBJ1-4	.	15	CASSATQGAYEKLFF	TGTGCCAGCAGCGCCACACAGGGGGCCTATGAAAAACTGTTTTTT
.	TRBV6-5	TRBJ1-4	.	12	CASGWGPEKLFF	TGTGCCAGCGGCTGGGGCCCTGAAAAACTGTTTTTT
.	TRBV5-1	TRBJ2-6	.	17	CASSASGSRGGANVLTF	TGCGCCAGCAGCGCGAGCGGGTCCCGCGGTGGGGCCAACGTCCTGACTTTC
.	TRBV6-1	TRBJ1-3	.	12	CAARGGGNTIYF	TGTGCCGCCAGGGGAGGTGGAAACACCATATATTTT
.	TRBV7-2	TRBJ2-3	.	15	CASSSFTSRGTTQYF	TGTGCCAGCAGCTCCTTCACTAGCCGGGGTACTACGCAGTATTTT
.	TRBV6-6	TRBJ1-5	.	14	CASTTRGRNQPQHF	TGTGCCAGCACCACCCGGGGACGGAATCAGCCCCAGCATTTT
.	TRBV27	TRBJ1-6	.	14	CASNLGRRGSPLHF	TGTGCCAGCAACCTGGGGCGAAGGGGTTCACCCCTCCACTTT
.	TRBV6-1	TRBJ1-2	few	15	CASSDVGVQLYGYTF	TGTGCCAGCAGTGACGTAGGGGTTCAACTTTATGGCTACACCTTC
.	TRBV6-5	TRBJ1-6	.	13	CASRGVLNSPLHF	TGTGCCAGCAGAGGGGTCTTAAATTCACCCCTCCACTTT
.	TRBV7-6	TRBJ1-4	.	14	CASSSPGGNEKLFF	TGTGCCAGCAGCTCCCCGGGCGGGAATGAAAAACTGTTTTTT
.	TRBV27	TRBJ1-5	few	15	CASSTGHHSNQPQHF	TGTGCCAGCAGTACTGGACACCATAGCAATCAGCCCCAGCATTTT
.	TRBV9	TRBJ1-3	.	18	CASSVDGWGLSSGNTIYF	TGTGCCAGCAGCGTAGACGGGTGGGGGCTGAGCTCTGGAAACACCATATATTTT
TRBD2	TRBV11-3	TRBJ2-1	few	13	CASSTQLANEQFF	TGTGCCAGCAGCACCCAACTAGCGAATGAGCAGTTCTTC
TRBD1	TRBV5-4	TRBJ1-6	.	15	CASSLVGQGGSPLHF	TGTGCCAGCAGCTTGGTGGGACAGGGAGGTTCACCCCTCCACTTT
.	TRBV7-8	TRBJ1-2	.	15	CASSLGWEGIGGYTF	TGTGCCAGCAGCTTAGGCTGGGAGGGGATCGGTGGCTACACCTTC
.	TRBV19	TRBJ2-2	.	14	CASSMFRATGELFF	TGTGCCAGTAGTATGTTTCGGGCCACCGGGGAGCTGTTTTTT
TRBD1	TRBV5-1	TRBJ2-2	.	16	CASSLTPDRDTGELFF	TGCGCCAGCAGCTTGACCCCGGACAGGGACACCGGGGAGCTGTTTTTT
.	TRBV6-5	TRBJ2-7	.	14	CASSQRTGNYEQYF	TGTGCCAGCAGTCAACGAACAGGGAACTACGAGCAGTACTTC
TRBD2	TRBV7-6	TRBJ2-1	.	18	CASSLRASGGETYNEQFF	TGTGCCAGCAGCTTAAGGGCTAGCGGGGGGGAAACCTACAATGAGCAGTTCTTC
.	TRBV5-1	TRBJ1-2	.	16	CASSPYDPKRAYGYTF	TGCGCCAGCAGCCCTTATGACCCAAAGAGGGCCTATGGCTACACCTTC
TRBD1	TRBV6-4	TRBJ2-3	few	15	CASSSDRGGADTQYF	TGTGCCAGCAGTTCAGACAGGGGCGGTGCAGATACGCAGTATTTT
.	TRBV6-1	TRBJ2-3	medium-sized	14	CASRGGGDTDTQYF	TGTGCCAGCAGGGGGGGCGGGGACACAGATACGCAGTATTTT
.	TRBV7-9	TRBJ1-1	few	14	CASSRGGENTEAFF	TGTGCCAGCAGCCGTGGGGGGGAGAACACTGAAGCTTTCTTT